The 3 T cell receptor beta chains reported below all come from one sample, sequenced in a study of blood T cell repertoires in COVID-19. The data were produced by immunoSEQ multiplex PCR, yet TCRdb's version contains in-frame clones alone and is incomplete. The sample gives roughly 150,000 clones, 80% to 90% of which show up once; approximately 2% is in the top ten. The sequenced sample was peripheral blood. These receptors originate from a woman aged 80 or over with acute or convalescent COVID-19.

The CDR3 sequence: CAWSGQGNTGELFF. CDR3 DNA: TGTGCCTGGAGCGGACAGGGAAACACCGGGGAGCTGTTTTTT. The J gene is TRBJ2-2, the V gene TRBV30, with 8 bases that match TRBD1. V shed 3 bases and J 2 bases; nucleotides not matched to a gene: 2. Germline V gene sequence: CDR1 GTSNPN, CDR2 SVGIG (reference sequence). This CDR3 has 14 amino acids.

This chain links TRBV7-9 with TRBJ2-7; 14 bases align to TRBD2. V lost 5 bases to trimming and J lost 6 bases; unmatched junction nucleotides: 15. Germline V lookup: CDR1 SEHNR, CDR2 FQNEAQ (reference sequence). This CDR3 spans 18 amino acids. CDR3 amino acids: CASSLGLAGGFRRGEQYF. CDR3 nucleotide sequence: TGTGCCAGCAGCCTTGGACTAGCGGGAGGTTTTCGGAGGGGCGAGCAGTACTTC.

This clone was counted between two and nine times. The chain recombines TRBV11-2 with TRBJ2-1; TRBD1 might be the D (6 bases). The CDR3 sequence is 16 residues long. Per the germline V gene, CDR1 is SGHAT and CDR2 is FQNNGV. V was trimmed by 5 bases and J by 9 bases, leaving 23 bases between them. This chain's CDR3 is CASSPFWGPTGSEQFF. In nucleotides, the CDR3 is TGTGCCAGCAGCCCCTTCTGGGGGCCTACCGGCAGTGAGCAGTTCTTC.